This TCR beta chain was recovered during a study of T cell clones after liver transplantation. Looking at the study overall: Post-transplant blood was tracked for graft-donor-reactive T cell clones identified in a pre-transplant mixed lymphocyte reaction.

In this sample, this clone turned up once. The antigen is unknown. This sample includes further DNA sequences coding for the same CDR3. Method: immunoSEQ multiplex PCR; TCRdb's copy keeps in-frame clones and lacks some. The sample contains nearly 15,000 clones, about four fifths of which appear only once. Study-level results: Low donor cell numbers restricted donor-reactive repertoire measurement in a couple of subjects. Donor-reactive sequences fell more than third party-reactive ones, suggesting partial deletion.

The source of this sequence is a human patient who received a liver transplant. Some of the T cells might come from the graft donor. The starting material was CD8+ T cells from blood, obtained 45 to 50 months after liver transplant.

CDR3 DNA: TGTGCCAGCAGCTTAGGAGGGCAAAAACTGTTTTTT. It translates to CASSLGGQKLFF. This sequence joins TRBV7-9 and TRBJ1-4, with D hard to call. Germline V lookup: CDR1 SEHNR, CDR2 FQNEAQ (reference sequence). Trimming took 1 base from V and 9 from J, leaving 6 bases between them. This CDR3 contains 12 residues.